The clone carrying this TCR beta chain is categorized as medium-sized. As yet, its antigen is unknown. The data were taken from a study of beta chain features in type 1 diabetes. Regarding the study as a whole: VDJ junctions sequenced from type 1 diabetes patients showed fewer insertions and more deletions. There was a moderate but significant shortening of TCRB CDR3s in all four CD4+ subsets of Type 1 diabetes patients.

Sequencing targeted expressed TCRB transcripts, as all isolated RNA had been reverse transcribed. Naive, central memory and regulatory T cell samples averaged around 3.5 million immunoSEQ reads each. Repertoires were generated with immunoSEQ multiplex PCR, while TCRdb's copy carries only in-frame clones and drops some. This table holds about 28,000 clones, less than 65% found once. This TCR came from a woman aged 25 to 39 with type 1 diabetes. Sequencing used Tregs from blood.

The DNA of the CDR3 is TGTGCCAGCAGCAAAGCGCAGAGGACTATGGGCTACGAGCAGTACTTC. It translates to CASSKAQRTMGYEQYF. The V and J genes are TRBV21-1 and TRBJ2-7; the table's D gene call, TRBD2, was not cross checked with the DNA. TRBV21-1 is recorded as a pseudogene. The CDR3 is 16 residues long.